These 31 T cell receptor beta chains originate from one sample sequenced in a study of cytomegalovirus exposure and HLA in healthy donors. 60 Vbeta and 13 Jbeta primers were used in PCR. Generated by immunoSEQ multiplex PCR, the TCRdb table keeps only in-frame clones and is missing some. The sample has just over 150,000 clones, about 76% seen once. Sequencing was carried out using PBMCs. These receptors originate from a female donor in good health and CMV-seronegative.

This sequence joins TRBV9 and TRBJ1-1; D is undetermined. CDR3 length equals 14 residues. V lost 0 bases and J 4 bases, leaving 10 bases between the germline ends. Germline V gene lookup returns CDR1 SGDLS and CDR2 YYNGEE. As DNA, the CDR3 is TGTGCCAGCAGCGTAGCTCGGGGATTCACTGAAGCTTTCTTT. Its translation is CASSVARGFTEAFF.

The V and J genes are TRBV30 and TRBJ1-3; D gene unclear. The germline CDR1 and CDR2 sequences are GTSNPN and SVGIG (reference sequence). V was pared by 0 bases and J by 0 bases, with 12 bases between. The CDR3 loop spans 16 amino acids. The CDR3 sequence: CAWSVGLGSSGNTIYF. The CDR3 DNA reads TGTGCCTGGAGTGTCGGACTGGGGAGCTCTGGAAACACCATATATTTT.

This clone was observed a single time. This chain joins TRBV5-4 and TRBJ1-1; 10 nucleotides align to TRBD1. With 4 bases clipped from V and 4 bases from J, the junction kept 7 bases outside the gene matches. The CDR3 covers 15 residues. The V gene's germline CDR1 is SGHNT and CDR2 YYREEE (reference sequence). CDR3 residues: CASSRQGARGTEAFF. The CDR3, as DNA: TGTGCCAGCAGCAGACAGGGGGCGCGGGGCACTGAAGCTTTCTTT.

The chain recombines TRBV28 with TRBJ1-1; tentatively, D is TRBD1 (6 bases). V lost 3 bases and J 3 bases, leaving 17 bases between the germline ends. Germline V gene data show CDR1 as MDHEN and CDR2 as SYDVKM. The CDR3 extends over 16 amino acids. CDR3 in amino acids: CASSFIAGVWYTEAFF. The CDR3, as DNA: TGTGCCAGCAGTTTCATAGCAGGGGTTTGGTACACTGAAGCTTTCTTT. Using reference TRBV28 and TRBJ1-1 for the parts outside the CDR3, the full variable domain is DVKVTQSSRYLVKRTGEKVFLECVQDMDHENMFWYRQDPGLGLRLIYFSYDVKMKEKGDIPEGYSVSREKKERFSLILESASTNQTSMYLCASSFIAGVWYTEAFFGQGTRLTVV.

The chain joins TRBV30 to TRBJ1-2, with D unclear. There are 13 residues in the CDR3. V lost 7 bases and J 2 bases, leaving 14 bases between the germline ends. The germline V gene encodes CDR1 GTSNPN and CDR2 SVGIG (reference sequence). CDR3 bases: TGTGCCTCTACCCCGACGGAGAACTATGGCTACACCTTC. Encoded protein: CASTPTENYGYTF.

The chain employs TRBV6-4 and TRBJ2-6, with 8 bases aligning to TRBD1. The CDR3 is 19 amino acids. Losses at the gene ends were 2 bases for V and 2 bases for J; bases not matched to a gene: 11. Looked up from germline, CDR1 is MRHNA and CDR2 is SNTAGT. The CDR3 is CASSDMPGGAGTGANVLTF. CDR3 DNA sequence: TGTGCCAGCAGTGACATGCCAGGGGGCGCGGGTACTGGGGCCAACGTCCTGACTTTC.

V and J are TRBV2 and TRBJ1-1, with D uncertain. The ends were cut back, 2 bases at V and 0 bases at J, with 7 bases in the middle. Per the germline V gene, CDR1 is SNHLY and CDR2 is FYNNEI. This CDR3 spans 14 amino acids. CDR3 sequence reads: CASSEQLMNTEAFF. The CDR3, as DNA: TGTGCCAGCAGTGAACAGTTAATGAACACTGAAGCTTTCTTT.

V and J are TRBV10-2 and TRBJ1-2, with D unclear. V shed 0 bases and J shed 4 bases, with 3 bases lying between them. The CDR3 totals 12 residues. Germline V lookup: CDR1 WSHSY, CDR2 SAAADI. For the CDR3, the DNA is TGCGCCAGCAGTGAGTCCGTCTATGGCTACACCTTC. This gives the protein CASSESVYGYTF.

The chain has TRBV2 and TRBJ1-2; 11 bases map to TRBD1. With 5 bases clipped from V and 2 bases from J, the junction kept 4 bases outside the gene matches. Germline CDR1 is SNHLY and CDR2 is FYNNEI. The CDR3 totals 15 residues. The CDR3 sequence is CASSMDRGRNYGYTF. The CDR3 DNA reads TGTGCCAGCAGTATGGACAGGGGGCGGAACTATGGCTACACCTTC.

The rearrangement links TRBV2 to TRBJ2-7; 8 nucleotides align to TRBD1. This CDR3 region has 14 residues. With V trimmed by 6 bases and J by 1 base, 5 bases remained unmatched. CDR1 SNHLY and CDR2 FYNNEI come from the germline V gene. The chain's CDR3 is CASSSDRGSYEQYF. Written as DNA, the CDR3 is TGTGCCAGCAGCTCCGACAGGGGATCCTACGAGCAGTACTTC.

J is TRBJ1-5 and V is TRBV5-1; D might be TRBD1 (6 bases). CDR3 length: 14 residues. Deletions cut 4 bases from V and 3 bases from J, with 11 bases between. The germline V gene has CDR1 SGHRS and CDR2 YFSETQ. Here the CDR3 DNA reads TGCGCCAGCAGCCTTGGACAGCCCAATCAGCCCCAGCATTTT. The encoded protein is CASSLGQPNQPQHF.

This chain links TRBV10-3 with TRBJ2-7; 10 bases fit TRBD2. Losses at the gene ends were 3 bases for V and 1 base for J; bases not matched to a gene: 6. The CDR3 consists of 16 residues. The germline V gene encodes CDR1 ENHRY and CDR2 SYGVKD. The CDR3 loop is CAISEFGTSVSYEQYF. The CDR3 nucleotides read TGTGCCATCAGTGAATTTGGGACTAGCGTTTCCTACGAGCAGTACTTC.

The rearrangement joins TRBV5-6 to TRBJ1-1, with D uncertain. The germline gives CDR1 SGHDT, CDR2 YYEEEE. V lost 0 bases and J 4 bases, leaving 13 bases between the germline ends. The CDR3 has 15 residues. The CDR3 here is CASSLEVGRSTEAFF. The CDR3 nucleotides read TGTGCCAGCAGCTTGGAAGTAGGAAGGAGCACTGAAGCTTTCTTT.

The genes are TRBV6-1 and TRBJ1-1; D is unclear. The CDR3 spans 11 residues. Trimming removed 1 base from V and 13 bases from J, with 10 bases in between. The germline CDR1 and CDR2 sequences are MNHNS and SASEGT. The CDR3 DNA follows: TGTGCCAGCAGTGAAGGGCCCCGGGTTTTCTTT. This translates into CASSEGPRVFF.

The chain employs TRBV19 and TRBJ1-5; 7 bases are shared with TRBD1. The CDR3 runs to 14 residues. Per germline, CDR1 LNHDA and CDR2 SQIVND (reference sequence). Trimming took 5 bases from V and 7 from J; bases not matched to a gene: 8. In nucleotides, the CDR3 is TGTGCCAGTAGTGCCGGGACAGAGGGACAGCCCCAGCATTTT. Translation gives CASSAGTEGQPQHF.

J is TRBJ1-1 and V is TRBV9, with 8 bases lining up with TRBD1. The CDR3 has 14 residues. V was clipped by 4 bases and J by 0 bases; unmatched bases: 2. Germline loops: CDR1 SGDLS, CDR2 YYNGEE. The CDR3 DNA sequence: TGTGCCAGCAGCTTGGGACAGGTGAACACTGAAGCTTTCTTT. The encoded protein is CASSLGQVNTEAFF.

This clone appeared once. The chain joins TRBV4-1 to TRBJ2-2; the match to TRBD1 covers 11 bases. Germline CDR1 reads MGHRA; CDR2 reads YSYEKL. The CDR3 covers 18 residues. V was pared by 6 bases and J by 0 bases, with 9 bases of the junction left unmatched. The CDR3 here is CASSFSPGQGANTGELFF. The CDR3 DNA follows: TGCGCCAGCAGTTTTTCCCCGGGACAGGGGGCGAACACCGGGGAGCTGTTTTTT.

The DNA for the CDR3 is TGCGCCAGCAGCTCTGCAGACAGCTTCAATGAAAAACTGTTTTTT. This sequence encodes CASSSADSFNEKLFF. The chain carries TRBV5-1 and TRBJ1-4; possible D gene TRBD1, 5 bases. Trimming cost V 3 bases and J 5 bases, with 14 bases left between them. Per the germline V gene, CDR1 is SGHRS and CDR2 is YFSETQ. CDR3 length: 15 amino acids.

This chain joins TRBV6-5 and TRBJ2-4; D is ambiguous. Trimming stripped 5 bases from V and 6 bases from J, with 17 bases between. CDR1 MNHEY and CDR2 SVGAGI come from the germline V gene. CDR3 length: 15 amino acids. The CDR3 loop is CASSSPGRTGNIQYF. In DNA, the CDR3 is TGTGCCAGCAGTAGTCCGGGTCGTACGGGAAACATTCAGTACTTC.

The V gene is TRBV6-5, the J gene TRBJ2-7; D gene uncertain. Germline V gene data show CDR1 as MNHEY and CDR2 as SVGAGI. Trimming removed 2 bases at V and 0 bases at J, with 14 bases between. This CDR3 is built from 16 residues. The DNA of the CDR3 is TGTGCCAGCAGTTACGGCCCAAATCCCGCCTCCTACGAGCAGTACTTC. Translation gives CASSYGPNPASYEQYF.

This clone was recorded only once. CDR3 loop: CASSLVGRADYEQYF. Written as DNA, the CDR3 is TGTGCCAGCAGCTTAGTCGGGAGGGCCGACTACGAGCAGTACTTC. This sequence joins TRBV7-2 and TRBJ2-7, with 8 bases that match TRBD2. In germline, CDR1 is SGHTA, CDR2 FQGNSA. Losses at the gene ends were 1 base for V and 3 bases for J; bases not matched to a gene: 5. This CDR3 is 15 amino acids long.

This clone was recorded once. The chain recombines TRBV11-2 with TRBJ2-1; possible D gene TRBD2, 7 bases. V shed 8 bases and J shed 2 bases, with 19 bases lying between them. This CDR3 contains 16 residues. Germline V lookup: CDR1 SGHAT, CDR2 FQNNGV. DNA of the CDR3: TGTGCCAGCGCGGAGGTTGGCGGGGGCCCCTACAATGAGCAGTTCTTC. It codes for CASAEVGGGPYNEQFF.

This sequence joins TRBV5-1 and TRBJ2-3, with 13 bases matching TRBD2. This CDR3 contains 16 residues. Trimming at V came to 4 bases and at J to 2 bases, leaving 4 bases not matched to a gene. Germline V gives CDR1 SGHRS, CDR2 YFSETQ. In nucleotides, the CDR3 is TGCGCCAGCAGCGCGGGACTAGCGGGGTCCACAGATACGCAGTATTTT. Its protein product is CASSAGLAGSTDTQYF.

This clone was observed a handful of times. V gene TRBV5-1 combines with J gene TRBJ2-5, with D perhaps TRBD2 (5 bases). The CDR3 is 15 amino acids. Per the germline V gene, CDR1 is SGHRS and CDR2 is YFSETQ. With 0 bases removed from V and 5 bases from J, the gap between germline ends came to 14 bases. Here the CDR3 reads CASSLDNWRAETQYF. CDR3 in DNA: TGCGCCAGCAGCTTGGACAACTGGCGGGCCGAGACCCAGTACTTC. The full variable domain, completed using reference TRBV5-1 and TRBJ2-5, is KAGVTQTPRYLIKTRGQQVTLSCSPISGHRSVSWYQQTPGQGLQFLFEYFSETQRNKGNFPGRFSGRQFSNSRSEMNVSTLELGDSALYLCASSLDNWRAETQYFGPGTRLLVL.

J is TRBJ2-5 and V is TRBV2; 8 bases align to TRBD1. The J call may be wrong; the DNA end is better matched by TRBJ2-7. Germline values: CDR1 SNHLY, CDR2 FYNNEI. The CDR3 runs to 15 residues. In nucleotides, the CDR3 is TGTGCCAGCACTGAGGGACAGGCCACGACCTACGAGCAGTACTTC. The encoded protein is CASTEGQATTYEQYF.

J is TRBJ2-3 and V is TRBV6-6, with TRBD1 identical over 10 bases. The CDR3 has 14 residues. CDR1 is MNHNY and CDR2 is SVGAGI in the germline V gene (reference sequence). The ends lost 10 bases at V and 0 bases at J; junction bases unmatched: 4. The CDR3 nucleotides read TGTGCCACGGGGGACAGGGGTAGCACAGATACGCAGTATTTT. This codes for CATGDRGSTDTQYF.

The chain employs TRBV4-2 and TRBJ1-4; 7 nucleotides line up with TRBD1. Per the germline V gene, CDR1 is LGHNA and CDR2 is YNFKEQ. The CDR3 covers 12 residues. The V gene end was trimmed by 2 bases and the J gene end by 13 bases; junction bases not matched to a gene: 4. The CDR3 coding sequence is TGTGCCAGCAGCCAACCGGGGGACAGACTGTTTTTT. Protein sequence: CASSQPGDRLFF.

This rearrangement joins TRBV7-9 to TRBJ2-7; no definite D call. Trimming cost V 1 base and J 2 bases, with 15 bases left between them. Germline loops: CDR1 SEHNR, CDR2 FQNEAQ (reference sequence). CDR3 length: 16 residues. The CDR3 DNA is TGTGCCAGCAGCTTAGACCAGCGTGTAGGCACCTACGAGCAGTACTTC. This encodes CASSLDQRVGTYEQYF.

This rearrangement joins TRBV11-3 to TRBJ2-5; 8 positions agree with TRBD2. Germline assignment: CDR1 SGHNT and CDR2 YENEEA. V trimming: 5 bases; J trimming: 4 bases; junction bases outside the gene matches: 9. The CDR3 runs to 15 residues. CDR3 loop: CASSPNTGGGETQYF. CDR3 bases: TGTGCCAGCAGCCCGAATACGGGAGGGGGAGAGACCCAGTACTTC. Full variable domain (missing parts from reference TRBV11-3 and TRBJ2-5): EAGVVQSPRYKIIEKKQPVAFWCNPISGHNTLYWYLQNLGQGPELLIRYENEEAVDDSQLPKDRFSAERLKGVDSTLKIQPAELGDSAVYLCASSPNTGGGETQYFGPGTRLLVL.

This clone has only a few counts. The same CDR3 can be traced to other DNA sequences in this sample. The rearrangement links TRBV5-1 to TRBJ2-7, with 11 bases fitting TRBD1. With 4 bases clipped from V and 4 bases from J, the junction kept 4 bases outside the gene matches. Germline loops: CDR1 SGHRS, CDR2 YFSETQ. The CDR3 has 14 amino acids. The CDR3 DNA reads as TGCGCCAGCAGCCCGGGACAGGGGGGTTACGAGCAGTACTTC. Residues: CASSPGQGGYEQYF.

The V gene is TRBV7-3, the J gene TRBJ2-1; 7 bases fit TRBD1. Germline lookup yields CDR1 SGHTA and CDR2 FQGTGA. V was clipped by 5 bases and J by 4 bases; unmatched bases: 8. The CDR3 loop spans 15 amino acids. The CDR3 loop is CASSPSGQFYNEQFF. The CDR3 coding sequence is TGTGCCAGCAGCCCATCGGGACAGTTTTACAATGAGCAGTTCTTC.